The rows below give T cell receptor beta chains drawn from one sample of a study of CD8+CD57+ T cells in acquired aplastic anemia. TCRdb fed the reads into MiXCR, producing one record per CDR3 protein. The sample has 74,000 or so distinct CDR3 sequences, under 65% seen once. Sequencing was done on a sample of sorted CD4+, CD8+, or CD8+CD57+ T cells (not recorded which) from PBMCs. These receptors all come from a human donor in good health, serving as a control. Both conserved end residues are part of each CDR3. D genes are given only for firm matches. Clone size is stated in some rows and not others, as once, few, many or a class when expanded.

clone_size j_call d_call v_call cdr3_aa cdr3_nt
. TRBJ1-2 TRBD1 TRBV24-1 CATSDLQGGGYTF TGTGCCACCAGTGATTTGCAGGGGGGTGGCTACACCTTC
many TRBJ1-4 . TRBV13 CASSLGLSLPNEKLFF TGTGCCAGCAGCTTAGGCCTGAGTTTGCCTAATGAAAAACTGTTTTTT
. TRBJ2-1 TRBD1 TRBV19 CASSIDRGVQFF TGTGCCAGTAGTATCGACAGGGGTGTGCAGTTCTTC
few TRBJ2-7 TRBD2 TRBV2 CASRGLAGAYEQYF TGTGCCAGCAGGGGACTAGCGGGGGCTTACGAGCAGTACTTC
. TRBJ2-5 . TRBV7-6 CASSRVGLLGEETQYF TGTGCCAGCAGCCGAGTCGGACTCCTCGGAGAAGAGACCCAGTACTTC
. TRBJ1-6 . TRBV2 CASSEGRGVRLLHF TGTGCCAGCAGTGAAGGCAGGGGCGTCCGTCTCCTCCACTTT
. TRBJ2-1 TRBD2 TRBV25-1 CASSPYQLSGGEGVDRNEQFF TGTGCCAGCAGTCCTTACCAACTTAGCGGGGGGGAAGGTGTCGATCGCAATGAGCAGTTCTTC
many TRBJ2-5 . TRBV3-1 CASSQVRGPEETQYF TGTGCCAGCAGCCAAGTTCGGGGGCCGGAGGAGACCCAGTACTTC
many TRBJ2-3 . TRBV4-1 CASTKKEGDTQYF TGCGCCAGCACCAAAAAGGAGGGAGATACGCAGTATTTT
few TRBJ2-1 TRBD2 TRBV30 CAWSVASGGFYNEQFF TGTGCCTGGAGTGTGGCTAGCGGGGGGTTTTACAATGAGCAGTTCTTC
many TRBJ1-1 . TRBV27 CASSLFGGVSEAFF TGTGCCAGCAGTTTATTCGGCGGGGTATCTGAAGCTTTCTTT
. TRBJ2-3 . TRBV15 CATSRVHGRGSTDTQYF TGTGCCACCAGCAGAGTTCATGGCAGGGGAAGCACAGATACGCAGTATTTT
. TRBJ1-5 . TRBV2 CASSGTLYSNQPQHF TGTGCCAGCAGTGGTACGCTGTATAGCAATCAGCCCCAGCATTTT
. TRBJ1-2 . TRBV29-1 CSVGQNYGYTF TGCAGCGTTGGACAGAACTATGGCTACACCTTC
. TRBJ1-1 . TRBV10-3 CAISEGGDAFF TGTGCCATCAGTGAAGGGGGGGACGCTTTCTTT
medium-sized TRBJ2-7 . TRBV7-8 CASSLGQFYEQYF TGTGCCAGCAGCTTAGGACAGTTCTACGAGCAGTACTTC
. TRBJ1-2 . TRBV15 CATSRGGGAVYTF TGTGCCACCAGCAGAGGGGGAGGGGCGGTCTACACCTTC
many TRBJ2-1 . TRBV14 CASSQSRIYNEQSF TGTGCCAGCAGCCAATCAAGAATCTACAATGAGCAGTCCTTC
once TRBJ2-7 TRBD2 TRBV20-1 CSATSGRIDEQYF TGCAGTGCGACTAGCGGGAGAATCGACGAGCAGTACTTC
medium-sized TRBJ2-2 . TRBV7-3 CASSLLGTGELFF TGTGCCAGCAGCTTATTGGGCACCGGGGAGCTGTTTTTT
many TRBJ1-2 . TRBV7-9 CASSLDSLKSNYGYTF TGTGCCAGCAGCTTGGACAGCTTGAAGTCTAACTATGGCTACACCTTC
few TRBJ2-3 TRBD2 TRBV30 CAWSFLAGTDTQYF TGTGCCTGGAGTTTCCTAGCGGGGACAGATACGCAGTATTTT
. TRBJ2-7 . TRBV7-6 CASSFNGGSVQYF TGTGCCAGCAGCTTTAACGGGGGCAGCGTGCAGTACTTC
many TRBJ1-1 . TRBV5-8 CASSWLHTEAFF TGTGCCAGCAGCTGGCTTCACACTGAAGCTTTCTTT
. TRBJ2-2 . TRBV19 CASSIQGGGGELFF TGTGCCAGTAGTATACAGGGGGGTGGCGGGGAGCTGTTTTTT
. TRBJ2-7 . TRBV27 CASSLSKDGKLTYEQYF TGTGCCAGCAGTTTATCGAAGGACGGCAAGTTGACCTACGAGCAGTACTTC
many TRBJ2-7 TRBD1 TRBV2 CASTGPTDLRQGWPYEQYF TGTGCCAGCACTGGACCGACCGATCTTCGACAGGGGTGGCCTTACGAGCAGTACTTC
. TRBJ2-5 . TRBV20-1 CSHIRGATETQYF TGCAGTCATATCAGGGGCGCGACGGAGACCCAGTACTTC
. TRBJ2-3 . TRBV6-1 CASSRTTTSTDTQYF TGTGCCAGCAGTCGGACAACGACTAGCACAGATACGCAGTATTTT
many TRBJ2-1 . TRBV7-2 CASSLYGGLDEQFF TGTGCCAGCAGCCTTTACGGGGGTCTAGATGAGCAGTTCTTC
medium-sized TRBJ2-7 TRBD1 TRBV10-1 CASSEWTGSYEQYF TGCGCCAGCAGTGAGTGGACAGGGTCCTACGAGCAGTACTTC
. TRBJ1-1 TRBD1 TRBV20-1 CSASQGAEAFF TGCAGTGCTTCTCAGGGGGCCGAAGCTTTCTTT
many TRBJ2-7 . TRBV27 CASRPGWGEQYF TGTGCCAGCAGGCCGGGGTGGGGGGAGCAGTACTTC
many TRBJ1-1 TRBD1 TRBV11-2 CASSVVGTGWNTEAFF TGTGCCAGCAGCGTCGTGGGGACAGGTTGGAACACTGAAGCTTTCTTT
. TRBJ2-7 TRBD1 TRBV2 CASSSRTGVTYEQYF TGTGCCAGCAGTTCTCGGACAGGGGTAACCTACGAGCAGTACTTC
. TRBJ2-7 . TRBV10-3 CAISESIPQRKNSYEQYF TGTGCCATCAGTGAGTCGATACCCCAGAGAAAGAACTCCTACGAGCAGTACTTC
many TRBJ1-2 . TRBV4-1 CASSHPPPSGYTF TGCGCCAGCAGCCATCCTCCCCCCTCTGGCTACACCTTC
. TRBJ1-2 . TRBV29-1 CSVGGFDGYTF TGCAGCGTTGGGGGGTTCGATGGCTACACCTTC
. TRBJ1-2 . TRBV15 CATSRDYDSYYGYTF TGCGCCACCAGCAGAGATTACGACAGCTACTATGGCTACACCTTC
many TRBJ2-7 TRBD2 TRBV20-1 CSARDSRLAGLDEQYF TGCAGTGCTAGAGATTCGAGACTAGCGGGACTCGACGAGCAGTACTTC